This TCR beta chain is drawn from a study of cytomegalovirus exposure and HLA in healthy donors. Study-level information: For the approximately 390 genotyped donors, about 79% fell within the Caucasian-associated ancestry cluster.

PCR primers comprised 60 Vbeta and 13 Jbeta primers. Using immunoSEQ multiplex PCR, the repertoire was profiled, and TCRdb retains in-frame clones only, with some absent. The sample lists under 150,000 clones; 65% to 90% were seen once. CDR1 is SGDLS and CDR2 is YYNGEE in the germline V gene. The V segment lost 2 bases and the J segment 1 base; nucleotides outside the gene matches: 2. The CDR3 runs to 15 residues. Worth noting for this clone: Its target is unknown.

Study conclusions and caveats: Several of the most significant clusters appeared linked to common viral pathogens, based on a later analysis. Within a later analysis, the majority of CMV-associated TCR beta chains appeared HLA-restricted.

Sequenced input: PBMCs. The genes are TRBV9 and TRBJ2-1; 8 bases line up with TRBD2. The TCR originated in a girl aged 2 to 9 in good health and CMV-seronegative. For the CDR3, the DNA is TGTGCCAGCAGCGTCGGGACTAGTTCCTACAATGAGCAGTTCTTC. This sequence encodes CASSVGTSSYNEQFF.